This T cell receptor (beta chain) was obtained from a study of blood T cell repertoires in COVID-19. On the study more broadly: The samples span acute and convalescent COVID-19 from the United States, Italy and Spain. Sources were T cells, B-cell-depleted T cells, or PBMCs; the material itself was cDNA or gDNA.

The authors' processing: Using reference gene primer amplification, nucleated cell counts were estimated. Profiling relied on immunoSEQ multiplex PCR, and the TCRdb table lists in-frame clones only, not all of them. V and J calls and clone size come straight from that table; D and trimming were deduced from the DNA. The repertoire holds over 100,000 clones, around four fifths seen once, with less than 5% in the top ten. This clone showed up just a few times. This TCR derives from a human donor in a cohort sampled during active COVID-19. The sequenced sample was peripheral blood.

The CDR3 is CASSLEYWHSGNTEAFF. DNA for the CDR3: TGTGCCAGCAGCTTAGAATACTGGCACTCAGGGAACACTGAAGCTTTCTTT. The V and J genes are TRBV11-3 and TRBJ1-1; D gene ambiguous. V lost 0 bases, J lost 1 base, and 15 bases lay in between. Germline V gene lookup returns CDR1 SGHNT and CDR2 YENEEA. CDR3 length equals 17 residues. The full variable domain, its missing parts supplied by reference TRBV11-3 and TRBJ1-1, is EAGVVQSPRYKIIEKKQPVAFWCNPISGHNTLYWYLQNLGQGPELLIRYENEEAVDDSQLPKDRFSAERLKGVDSTLKIQPAELGDSAVYLCASSLEYWHSGNTEAFFGQGTRLTVV.